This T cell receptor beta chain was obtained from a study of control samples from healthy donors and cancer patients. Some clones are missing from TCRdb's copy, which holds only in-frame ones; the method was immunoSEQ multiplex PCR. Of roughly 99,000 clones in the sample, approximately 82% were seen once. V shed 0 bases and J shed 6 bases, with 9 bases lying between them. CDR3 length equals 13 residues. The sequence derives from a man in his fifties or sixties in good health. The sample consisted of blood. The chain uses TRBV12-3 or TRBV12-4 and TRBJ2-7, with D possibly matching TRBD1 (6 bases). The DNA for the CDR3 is TGTGCCAGCAGTTTAGCACCAGGGGTCGAGCAGTACTTC. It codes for CASSLAPGVEQYF.